This T cell receptor (beta chain) was identified during a study of technical replicates of blood from several donors. Trimming removed 2 bases at V and 4 bases at J, with 16 bases between. The germline V gene has CDR1 SGHVS and CDR2 FQNEAQ. This CDR3 has 16 amino acids. Method: immunoSEQ multiplex PCR; TCRdb's copy keeps in-frame clones and lacks some. In the table there are about 53,000 clones, about 82% of which are singletons. The clonotype was recovered from a human donor in good health. Some clones in this sample may be carry-over from other donors' samples. The rearrangement joins TRBV7-8 to TRBJ2-3; the D gene is possibly TRBD2 (5 bases). The sample comprised PBMCs. This CDR3 is CASSLLHLGDADTQYF. In DNA form, the CDR3 reads TGTGCCAGCAGCTTACTTCATCTGGGAGATGCAGATACGCAGTATTTT.